The 24 T cell receptor beta chains in this list originate from one sample, sequenced in a study of shared clonotypes between healthy human individuals (TCRdb year 2020). Library creation used the immunoSEQ multiplex PCR assay. Held by TCRdb, this immuneACCESS table contains in-frame sequences only and omits some clones. Under half of the omission traces to an unresolved V gene where checked; the cause of the rest is unknown. The sample profile shows more than 2 million clones; more than 90% of them were found once. Of the sample, less than 0.15% falls within the top ten clones. The sample was naive CD4+ T cells sorted from blood. Per the publication, the cell subset or site label means: CD45RA+ positively selected. These receptor sequences come from a man between 18 and 35 years old in good health.

The rearrangement joins TRBV10-3 to TRBJ2-5, with 7 bases that match TRBD1. The CDR3 extends over 14 amino acids. V was clipped by 6 bases and J by 0 bases; unmatched bases: 4. Germline CDR1 is ENHRY and CDR2 is SYGVKD. CDR3 loop: CAIRPGQYQETQYF. CDR3 nucleotide sequence: TGTGCCATCAGACCGGGACAGTACCAAGAGACCCAGTACTTC.

The DNA for the CDR3 is TGTGCCAGTAGTATACGACGGAACTCCTACGAGCAGTACTTC. Its protein is CASSIRRNSYEQYF. V is TRBV19 and J is TRBJ2-7, with unresolved D. This CDR3 has 14 amino acids. Looked up from germline, CDR1 is LNHDA and CDR2 is SQIVND (reference sequence). V was shortened by 2 bases and J by 0 bases, with 8 bases between the two germline ends.

The rearrangement joins TRBV5-6 to TRBJ1-2, with D tentatively TRBD1 (5 bases). The CDR3 is 15 residues long. Germline V CDR1 and CDR2: SGHDT, YYEEEE. Trimming shortened V by 4 bases and J by 5 bases, and 18 bases separated the two germline ends. CDR3 sequence: CASSPNWGPRYGYTF. In DNA form, the CDR3 reads TGTGCCAGCAGCCCTAATTGGGGCCCGAGGTATGGCTACACCTTC.

This clone was seen a handful of times. The V call is TRBV4-1, the J call TRBJ1-6, with 9 bases that match TRBD1. This CDR3 spans 17 amino acids. Germline V CDR1 and CDR2: MGHRA, YSYEKL. J lost 9 bases, V lost 2 bases, and 11 bases had no gene match. The CDR3: CASSQRTPGQGTSPLHF. The CDR3 DNA is TGCGCCAGCAGCCAACGAACTCCGGGACAGGGAACTTCACCCCTCCACTTT.

The V call is TRBV10-1, the J call TRBJ2-7; a weak D match, TRBD1 (6 bases). V lost 8 bases to trimming and J lost 3 bases, with 17 bases between them. Germline CDR1 and CDR2: WNHNN and SYGVQD (reference sequence). The CDR3 is 14 residues long. The CDR3 protein is CASFLVGTSYEQYF. CDR3 nucleotide sequence: TGCGCCAGCTTTCTAGTCGGGACAAGCTACGAGCAGTACTTC.

The V call is TRBV29-1, the J call TRBJ2-3; 7 nucleotides agree with TRBD2. With V trimmed by 5 bases and J by 2 bases, 4 bases remained unmatched. CDR3 size: 13 residues. The germline gives CDR1 SQVTM, CDR2 ANQGSEA. CDR3: CSVRGDLTDTQYF. Here the CDR3 DNA reads TGCAGCGTTCGGGGGGACCTCACAGATACGCAGTATTTT.

J is TRBJ2-7 and V is TRBV27; 7 bases agree with TRBD1. The V and J ends lost 2 bases and 7 bases, in that order; junction bases with no gene match: 11. The germline V gene has CDR1 MNHEY and CDR2 SMNVEV (reference sequence). The CDR3 loop spans 15 amino acids. This chain's CDR3 is CASSLLGQPRGEQYF. The CDR3 nucleotides are TGTGCCAGCAGTTTACTGGGACAGCCCAGGGGGGAGCAGTACTTC.

The chain employs TRBV6-5 and TRBJ1-2; 8 positions agree with TRBD1. V shed 5 bases, J shed 1 base, and the junction held 6 bases outside the gene matches. The germline V gene has CDR1 MNHEY and CDR2 SVGAGI. This CDR3 region has 15 residues. This chain's CDR3 is CASSPYRGNNYGYTF. The DNA for the CDR3 is TGTGCCAGCAGTCCCTACAGGGGGAATAACTATGGCTACACCTTC.

The chain joins TRBV7-9 to TRBJ1-1, with TRBD1 identical over 7 bases. With 7 bases clipped from V and 7 bases from J, the junction kept 3 bases outside the gene matches. The CDR3 is 11 amino acids. The germline V gene encodes CDR1 SEHNR and CDR2 FQNEAQ (reference sequence). The CDR3 sequence: CASTSGGEAFF. In nucleotides, the CDR3 is TGTGCCAGCACCTCAGGGGGTGAAGCTTTCTTT.

The J gene is TRBJ2-7, the V gene TRBV29-1, with 11 positions matching TRBD1. Trimming took 6 bases from V and 4 from J; bases not matched to a gene: 11. From germline, CDR1 is SQVTM and CDR2 ANQGSEA. The CDR3 runs to 15 residues. This CDR3 reads CSVTFYRDRGYEQYF. CDR3 DNA: TGCAGCGTCACTTTTTACCGGGACAGGGGGTACGAGCAGTACTTC.

Note on this clone: Other DNA sequences of this sample code for an identical CDR3. The rearrangement uses TRBV5-1 and TRBJ2-7; 9 bases map to TRBD2. Germline CDR1 is SGHRS and CDR2 is YFSETQ. After removal of 2 bases from V and 0 bases from J, the junction contained 3 bases not matched to a gene. The CDR3 is made up of 15 amino acids. CDR3: CASSLGTSSSYEQYF. CDR3 DNA sequence: TGCGCCAGCAGCTTAGGGACTAGCAGCTCCTACGAGCAGTACTTC.

The rearrangement uses TRBV29-1 and TRBJ2-7, with D possibly matching TRBD2 (6 bases). Germline CDR1 is SQVTM and CDR2 is ANQGSEA. With 4 bases removed from V and 4 bases from J, the gap between germline ends came to 17 bases. The CDR3 contains 14 residues. CDR3 sequence reads: CSVARGPSGYEQYF. Here the CDR3 DNA reads TGCAGCGTTGCGCGGGGACCTTCGGGGTACGAGCAGTACTTC.

This chain connects TRBV7-9 to TRBJ1-4; D is unclear. Trimming removed 5 bases at V and 7 bases at J, with 11 bases between. Germline CDR1 SEHNR, CDR2 FQNEAQ (reference sequence). This CDR3 contains 13 residues. CDR3 residues: CASSRPSGEKLFF. In nucleotides, the CDR3 is TGTGCCAGCAGCCGACCTTCCGGTGAAAAACTGTTTTTT. Combining the CDR3 with reference TRBV7-9 and TRBJ1-4 gives the whole variable domain DTGVSQNPRHKITKRGQNVTFRCDPISEHNRLYWYRQTLGQGPEFLTYFQNEAQLEKSRLLSDRFSAERPKGSFSTLEIQRTEQGDSAMYLCASSRPSGEKLFFGSGTQLSVL.

J is TRBJ1-2 and V is TRBV7-9, with TRBD1 matching 8 bases. J lost 4 bases, V lost 5 bases, and 12 bases had no gene match. Germline CDR1 reads SEHNR; CDR2 reads FQNEAQ (reference sequence). This CDR3 is 16 amino acids long. The chain's CDR3 is CASSRLGQGISYGYTF. In nucleotides, the CDR3 is TGTGCCAGCAGCCGCCTCGGACAGGGAATCTCCTATGGCTACACCTTC.

The V gene is TRBV12-1, the J gene TRBJ2-7; the table names TRBD1, a call not compared with the DNA. TRBV12-1 is classified as a pseudogene. The CDR3 sequence is 16 residues long. CDR3 sequence (DNA): TGTGCCAGCAGCTTTGGGATCAAACAGGGCTCCTACGAGCAGTACTTC. This gives the protein CASSFGIKQGSYEQYF.

The gene calls are TRBV29-1 and TRBJ1-5; 8 positions match TRBD1. This CDR3 spans 13 amino acids. The germline V gene encodes CDR1 SQVTM and CDR2 ANQGSEA. The V gene end was trimmed by 0 bases and the J gene end by 9 bases; junction bases not matched to a gene: 4. The CDR3, as DNA: TGCAGCGTTGAAGAGTCCACAGGGGGGCCCCAGCATTTT. This translates into CSVEESTGGPQHF.

The chain couples TRBV5-1 to TRBJ2-7; D remains unclear. Trimming removed 1 base at V and 6 bases at J, with 14 bases between. Germline loops: CDR1 SGHRS, CDR2 YFSETQ. This CDR3 region has 14 residues. The CDR3 spells CASSLSVPVGEQYF. The CDR3 DNA reads as TGCGCCAGCAGCTTGTCCGTCCCGGTCGGCGAGCAGTACTTC.

The rearrangement links TRBV28 to TRBJ2-5; D not certain. The V end lost 3 bases, the J end lost 1 base, and 6 bases lay between the germline ends. The V gene's germline CDR1 is MDHEN and CDR2 SYDVKM. The CDR3 spans 13 residues. The CDR3 DNA is TGTGCCAGCAGTTTGAAGGGCCAAGAGACCCAGTACTTC. It yields the protein CASSLKGQETQYF.

The V call is TRBV5-1, the J call TRBJ1-2; TRBD1 might be the D (5 bases). The germline V gene has CDR1 SGHRS and CDR2 YFSETQ. The ends were cut back, 3 bases at V and 6 bases at J, with 21 bases in the middle. CDR3 length: 16 residues. DNA of the CDR3: TGCGCCAGCAGCTATGCCTCCGGGGCAGGCGGAAATGGCTACACCTTC. Its translation: CASSYASGAGGNGYTF.

Of note for this clone: Different DNA sequences within this sample yield the same CDR3. The chain recombines TRBV19 with TRBJ2-7; unclear D gene. From germline, CDR1 is LNHDA and CDR2 SQIVND (reference sequence). Between the trimmed V and J ends, which lost 2 bases and 2 bases, there was a span of 7 bases. This CDR3 is built from 13 residues. The CDR3 sequence is CASSISGTYEQYF. The CDR3 DNA sequence: TGTGCCAGTAGTATATCAGGAACCTACGAGCAGTACTTC.

The J gene is TRBJ1-1, the V gene TRBV19, with a weak D call TRBD1 (5 bases). The ends were cut back, 7 bases at V and 1 base at J, with 31 bases in the middle. Germline V gene data show CDR1 as LNHDA and CDR2 as SQIVND (reference sequence). The CDR3 sequence is 20 residues long. CDR3 DNA sequence: TGTGCCAGTACCCTCTTGGGCCTATGGGGCAGGGAGCGTCCGAACACTGAAGCTTTCTTT. Amino acids: CASTLLGLWGRERPNTEAFF.

The chain couples TRBV6-6 to TRBJ2-1; maybe TRBD2 (6 bases). The CDR3 extends over 12 amino acids. The V end lost 11 bases, the J end lost 7 bases, and 15 bases lay between the germline ends. Germline loops: CDR1 MNHNY, CDR2 SVGAGI (reference sequence). CDR3 in DNA: TGTGCCTCGGGGCTAGCGTTGAATGAGCAGTTCTTC. This sequence encodes CASGLALNEQFF.

This clone is a singleton in its sample. Different DNA sequences within this sample yield the same CDR3. V gene TRBV28 combines with J gene TRBJ1-2; a weak D match, TRBD1 (6 bases). V was cut by 6 bases and J by 2 bases, with 7 bases left in between. The germline V gene encodes CDR1 MDHEN and CDR2 SYDVKM. This CDR3 region has 12 residues. CDR3 sequence: CASRDSNYGYTF. CDR3 nucleotide sequence: TGTGCCAGCAGGGACAGCAACTATGGCTACACCTTC.

The chain combines TRBV5-4 with TRBJ2-7; 9 bases line up with TRBD1. V was pared by 3 bases and J by 4 bases, with 11 bases of the junction left unmatched. The CDR3 has 16 residues. Germline loops: CDR1 SGHNT, CDR2 YYREEE (reference sequence). CDR3 nucleotide sequence: TGTGCCAGCAGCTCCTACCGGGACAGGGACGAATACGAGCAGTACTTC. Translation: CASSSYRDRDEYEQYF.